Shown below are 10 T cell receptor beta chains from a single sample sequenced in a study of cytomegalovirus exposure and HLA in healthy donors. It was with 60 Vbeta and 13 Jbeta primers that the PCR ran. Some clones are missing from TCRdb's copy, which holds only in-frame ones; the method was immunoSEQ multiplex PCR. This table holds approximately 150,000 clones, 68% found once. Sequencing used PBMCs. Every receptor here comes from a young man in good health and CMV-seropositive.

Here the CDR3 reads CASSQDRTSTDTQYF. CDR3 nucleotides: TGTGCCAGCAGTCAGGACAGAACTAGCACAGATACGCAGTATTTT. The chain employs TRBV25-1 and TRBJ2-3; D perhaps matches TRBD1 (6 bases). The germline V gene encodes CDR1 MGHDK and CDR2 SYGVNS. This CDR3 is 15 amino acids long. Deletions cut 5 bases from V and 0 bases from J, with 12 bases between.

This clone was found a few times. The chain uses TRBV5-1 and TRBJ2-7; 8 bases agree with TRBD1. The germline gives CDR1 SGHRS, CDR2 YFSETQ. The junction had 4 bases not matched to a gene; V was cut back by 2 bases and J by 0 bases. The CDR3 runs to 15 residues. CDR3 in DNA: TGCGCCAGCAGCTTCCGGGACAGGACCTCCTACGAGCAGTACTTC. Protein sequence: CASSFRDRTSYEQYF.

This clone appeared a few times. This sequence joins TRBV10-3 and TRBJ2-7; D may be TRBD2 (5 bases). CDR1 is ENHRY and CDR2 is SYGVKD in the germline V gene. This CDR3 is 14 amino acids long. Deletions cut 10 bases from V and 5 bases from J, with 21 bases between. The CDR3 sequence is CATNQERDLDEQYF. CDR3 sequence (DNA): TGTGCCACCAATCAGGAGAGGGATTTGGACGAGCAGTACTTC.

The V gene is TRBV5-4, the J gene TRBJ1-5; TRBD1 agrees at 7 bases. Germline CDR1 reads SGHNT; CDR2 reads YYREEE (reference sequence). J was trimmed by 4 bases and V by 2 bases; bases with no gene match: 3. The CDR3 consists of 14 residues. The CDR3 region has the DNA TGTGCCAGCAGCTTCCGGGACAGAAATCAGCCCCAGCATTTT. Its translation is CASSFRDRNQPQHF.

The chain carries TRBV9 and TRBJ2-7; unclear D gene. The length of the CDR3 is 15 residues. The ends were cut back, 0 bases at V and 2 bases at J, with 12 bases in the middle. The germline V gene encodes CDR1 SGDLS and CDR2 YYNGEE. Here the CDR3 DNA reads TGTGCCAGCAGCGTAGGTGCTGACGCGGCCTACGAGCAGTACTTC. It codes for CASSVGADAAYEQYF. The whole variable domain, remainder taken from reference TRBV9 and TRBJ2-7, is DSGVTQTPKHLITATGQRVTLRCSPRSGDLSVYWYQQSLDQGLQFLIQYYNGEERAKGNILERFSAQQFPDLHSELNLSSLELGDSALYFCASSVGADAAYEQYFGPGTRLTVT.

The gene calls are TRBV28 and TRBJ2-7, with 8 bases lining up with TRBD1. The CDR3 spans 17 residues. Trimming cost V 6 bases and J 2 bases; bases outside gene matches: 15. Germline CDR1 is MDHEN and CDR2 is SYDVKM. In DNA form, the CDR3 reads TGTGCCAGCAGCCCAGGACTTGGACAGGGCAAGGCCTACGAGCAGTACTTC. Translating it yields CASSPGLGQGKAYEQYF.

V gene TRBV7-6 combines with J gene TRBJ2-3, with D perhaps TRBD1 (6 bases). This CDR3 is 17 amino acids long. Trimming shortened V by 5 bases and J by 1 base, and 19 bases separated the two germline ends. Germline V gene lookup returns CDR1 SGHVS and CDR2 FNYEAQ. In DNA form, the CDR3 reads TGTGCCAGCAGCCCCTTTGGAAGGGGGAGTGGCACAGATACGCAGTATTTT. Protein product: CASSPFGRGSGTDTQYF.

In DNA, the CDR3 is TGTGCCAGCAGCTTGAAGTTCTTGACTAGCGGGAGTGTGGGCTACGAGCAGTACTTC. Translated: CASSLKFLTSGSVGYEQYF. The chain has TRBV5-6 and TRBJ2-5; TRBD2 matches 12 bases. With the DNA end fitting TRBJ2-7 better, the J assignment may be wrong. Per germline, CDR1 SGHDT and CDR2 YYEEEE. This CDR3 spans 19 amino acids.

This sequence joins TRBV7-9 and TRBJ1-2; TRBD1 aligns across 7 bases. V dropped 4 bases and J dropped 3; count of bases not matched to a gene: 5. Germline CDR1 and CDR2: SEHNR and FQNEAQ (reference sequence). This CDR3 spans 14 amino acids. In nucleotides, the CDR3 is TGTGCCAGCAGCTCTCTAACAGGGGACTATGGCTACACCTTC. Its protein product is CASSSLTGDYGYTF.

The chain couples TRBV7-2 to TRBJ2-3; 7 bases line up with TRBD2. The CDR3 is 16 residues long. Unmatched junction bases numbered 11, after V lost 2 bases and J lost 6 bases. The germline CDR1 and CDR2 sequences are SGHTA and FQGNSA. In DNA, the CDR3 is TGTGCCAGCAGCTTATGGATGTCCAACGGGGGGGATACGCAGTATTTT. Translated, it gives CASSLWMSNGGDTQYF.